One sample yielded the 30 T cell receptor beta chains listed below, sequenced in a study of human T cells and chemical hapten exposure. A single record per CDR3 protein comes from TCRdb applying MiXCR to the RACE reads. This table has roughly 140,000 distinct CDR3 sequences, over 9.5% appearing once. The time point was: patch test 2, 6 weeks after DPC sensitization. Treatment noted: therapeutic diphenylcyclopropenone sensitization with weekly scalp DPC. The sequenced sample was whole blood, obtained in connection with sensitization to the hapten diphenylcyclopropenone (DPC). These receptor sequences come from a woman aged 50 to 60 with alopecia areata. Some clones in this sample may be carry-over from other donors' samples.

This clonotype came up many times. CDR3 DNA sequence: TGTGCCAGCAGTTACCGGGGAGGACAGGATGGCTACACCTTC. This translates into CASSYRGGQDGYTF. This chain uses TRBV6-2 or TRBV6-3 with TRBJ1-2; 7 bases are a match to TRBD1. This CDR3 comprises 14 residues. CDR1 is MNHEY and CDR2 is SVGEGT in the germline V gene. The V segment lost 2 bases and the J segment 6 bases; nucleotides outside the gene matches: 6.

In its sample, this clonotype was seen a few times. This rearrangement joins TRBV28 to TRBJ1-5; 8 positions agree with TRBD1. The CDR3 loop spans 14 amino acids. With V trimmed by 1 base and J by 7 bases, 3 bases remained unmatched. Germline CDR1 MDHEN, CDR2 SYDVKM. The CDR3: CASSLSGGGQPQHF. CDR3 sequence (DNA): TGTGCCAGCAGTTTATCAGGGGGCGGCCAGCCCCAGCATTTT.

This chain connects TRBV30 to TRBJ1-3; no firm D call. V shed 5 bases and J shed 2 bases, with 7 bases lying between them. CDR1 and CDR2 from the germline V gene are GTSNPN and SVGIG (reference sequence). CDR3 length: 12 residues. CDR3 bases: TGTGCCTGGGGATCGGCTGGAAACACCATATATTTT. Its protein product is CAWGSAGNTIYF.

This clonotype was recorded at least ten times. The chain employs TRBV5-1 and TRBJ2-3; TRBD2 aligns across 13 bases. Germline CDR1 is SGHRS and CDR2 is YFSETQ. V lost 3 bases, J lost 2 bases, and 9 bases stayed unmatched. The CDR3 totals 18 residues. The CDR3 spells CASSSGLTSGRATDTQYF. The CDR3 coding sequence is TGCGCCAGCAGCTCCGGGCTTACTAGCGGGAGGGCCACAGATACGCAGTATTTT.

This clonotype was detected ten times or more. V gene TRBV28 combines with J gene TRBJ1-2; 9 nucleotides match TRBD1. Looked up from germline, CDR1 is MDHEN and CDR2 is SYDVKM. Germline trimming cut 2 bases from V and 10 bases from J; bases unmatched to any gene: 20. The CDR3 loop spans 18 amino acids. DNA for the CDR3: TGTGCCAGCAGTTTACACCCAGCGCGAGTCTGGACAGGGGTAGACTACACCTTC. This gives the protein CASSLHPARVWTGVDYTF.

This chain joins TRBV6-5 and TRBJ1-2; unclear D gene. V was shortened by 2 bases and J by 2 bases, with 6 bases between the two germline ends. Germline V gives CDR1 MNHEY, CDR2 SVGAGI. This CDR3 region has 13 residues. The CDR3, as DNA: TGTGCCAGCAGTTACCAAAGGAACTATGGCTACACCTTC. Protein sequence: CASSYQRNYGYTF.

The chain combines TRBV12-3 or TRBV12-4 with TRBJ2-5; D is unresolved. This CDR3 has 15 residues. V was shortened by 3 bases and J by 1 base, with 12 bases between the two germline ends. The CDR3: CASSLSRTLQETQYF. In nucleotides, the CDR3 is TGTGCCAGCAGTTTGAGTAGGACCCTCCAAGAGACCCAGTACTTC.

Many counts were recorded for this clonotype. The rearrangement links TRBV10-3 to TRBJ1-1, with D perhaps TRBD1 (5 bases). The V end was cut by 6 bases, the J end by 5 bases, with 16 bases between. Germline V gene lookup returns CDR1 ENHRY and CDR2 SYGVKD. This CDR3 spans 14 amino acids. Here the CDR3 reads CAIRPGTQETEAFF. As DNA, the CDR3 is TGTGCCATCAGACCCGGGACCCAGGAAACTGAAGCTTTCTTT.

For this clonotype: This may stem from a read error, because a much larger clone lies one nucleotide away. The chain employs TRBV20-1 and TRBJ2-5, with TRBD2 matching 8 bases. V lost 2 bases to trimming and J lost 3 bases; unmatched junction nucleotides: 2. Germline CDR1 is DFQATT and CDR2 is SNEGSKA (reference sequence). This CDR3 region has 13 residues. CDR3 in amino acids: CSARLTSEETQYF. The CDR3 bases are TGCAGTGCTAGACTGACTAGCGAAGAGACCCAGTACTTC.

The V gene is TRBV25-1, the J gene TRBJ1-1, with D unclear. Trimming shortened V by 1 base and J by 1 base, and 13 bases separated the two germline ends. The CDR3 is made up of 16 amino acids. Germline CDR1 MGHDK, CDR2 SYGVNS. CDR3 nucleotide sequence: TGTGCCAGCAGTGAATCGCTTGGGCCCTCGAACACTGAAGCTTTCTTT. Translating gives CASSESLGPSNTEAFF.

This clonotype was observed many times. The V gene is TRBV19, the J gene TRBJ2-7, with 10 bases that match TRBD1. Trimming removed 8 bases from V and 2 bases from J; junction bases left unmatched: 15. Germline V gene lookup returns CDR1 LNHDA and CDR2 SQIVND (reference sequence). The CDR3 spans 17 residues. CDR3 DNA: TGTGCCAGTTCCTCCACCGCCGGGACAGGGGCCACCTACGAGCAGTACTTC. This sequence encodes CASSSTAGTGATYEQYF.

This clonotype was observed a few times. This rearrangement joins TRBV7-2 to TRBJ2-3; D remains unclear. V lost 1 base, J lost 2 bases, and 7 bases lay in between. The CDR3 sequence is 14 residues long. The germline V gene encodes CDR1 SGHTA and CDR2 FQGNSA. CDR3 nucleotide sequence: TGTGCCAGCAGCTTAGAAGCTATCACAGATACGCAGTATTTT. Protein: CASSLEAITDTQYF. The entire variable domain, with the rest obtained from reference TRBV7-2 and TRBJ2-3, is as follows: GAGVSQSPSNKVTEKGKDVELRCDPISGHTALYWYRQSLGQGLEFLIYFQGNSAPDKSGLPSDRFSAERTGGSVSTLTIQRTQQEDSAVYLCASSLEAITDTQYFGPGTRLTVL.

This clonotype came up many times. This chain links TRBV4-1 with TRBJ1-1; tentative D call: TRBD1 (5 bases). Germline V gene sequence: CDR1 MGHRA, CDR2 YSYEKL. CDR3 size: 16 residues. Deletions cut 4 bases from V and 1 base from J, with 16 bases between. In DNA, the CDR3 is TGCGCCAGCAGCCGGGGGACCCACGCAAAGAACACTGAAGCTTTCTTT. It codes for CASSRGTHAKNTEAFF.

J is TRBJ2-5 and V is TRBV7-9; 11 positions match TRBD1. Looked up from germline, CDR1 is SEHNR and CDR2 is FQNEAQ (reference sequence). Trimming cost V 7 bases and J 5 bases; bases outside gene matches: 6. This CDR3 has 14 amino acids. CDR3 bases: TGTGCCAGCAACGGACAGGGGGCAGGCGAGACCCAGTACTTC. Protein sequence: CASNGQGAGETQYF.

This clonotype was counted ten times or more. The chain joins TRBV18 to TRBJ1-3, with 7 bases fitting TRBD1. The CDR3 runs 15 residues. Germline V gives CDR1 KGHSH, CDR2 LQKENI. The J segment lost 2 bases and the V segment lost 4 bases, leaving 5 bases of the junction unmatched. The CDR3 DNA reads TGTGCCAGCTCACTGACAGGGACAACTGGAAACACCATATATTTT. This encodes CASSLTGTTGNTIYF.

This clonotype has only a few counts. The CDR3 spells CASSIAGVAYEQYF. CDR3 DNA: TGTGCCAGCTCAATAGCGGGAGTGGCCTACGAGCAGTACTTC. The chain links TRBV12-3 or TRBV12-4 to TRBJ2-7, with 9 bases aligning to TRBD2. J gave up 2 bases and V 8 bases, and 7 bases lay outside the gene matches. The CDR3 has 14 residues.

This clonotype showed up just a few times. V usage is TRBV11-2 and J usage is TRBJ2-1, with D unresolved. Trimming removed 5 bases at V and 10 bases at J, with 9 bases between. CDR3 length: 11 residues. The V gene's germline CDR1 is SGHAT and CDR2 FQNNGV. The CDR3 loop is CASSVQVEQFF. In nucleotides, the CDR3 is TGTGCCAGCAGCGTTCAGGTCGAGCAGTTCTTC.

This rearrangement joins TRBV6-6 to TRBJ2-1, with TRBD2 matching 11 bases. Germline V gives CDR1 MNHNY, CDR2 SVGAGI (reference sequence). This CDR3 spans 16 amino acids. V shed 4 bases, J shed 7 bases, and the junction held 9 bases outside the gene matches. CDR3 amino acids: CASSLKLAGAVNEQFF. CDR3 bases: TGTGCCAGCAGTTTGAAACTAGCGGGAGCTGTAAATGAGCAGTTCTTC.

Ten or more counts support this clonotype. The chain carries TRBV12-3 or TRBV12-4 and TRBJ2-5, with D unclear. This CDR3 region has 16 residues. V lost 1 base and J lost 2, with 14 bases in between. Here the CDR3 DNA reads TGTGCCAGCAGTTTAGGTCAAGGGTCATCTCAAGAGACCCAGTACTTC. It yields the protein CASSLGQGSSQETQYF.

J is TRBJ1-6 and V is TRBV29-1; no clear D gene. Germline V lookup: CDR1 SQVTM, CDR2 ANQGSEA. Trimming took 7 bases from V and 7 from J, leaving 17 bases between them. The CDR3 contains 14 residues. CDR3 sequence reads: CSASTGSNNSPLHF. CDR3 nucleotide sequence: TGCAGCGCCTCGACCGGGAGTAACAATTCACCCCTCCACTTT.

A few counts support this clonotype. The V and J genes are TRBV5-1 and TRBJ1-4; 7 bases line up with TRBD1. The CDR3 is made up of 16 amino acids. Germline trimming cut 4 bases from V and 0 bases from J; bases unmatched to any gene: 6. Germline V lookup: CDR1 SGHRS, CDR2 YFSETQ. The CDR3: CASSPHRGPTNEKLFF. In DNA, the CDR3 is TGCGCCAGCAGCCCTCACAGGGGACCAACTAATGAAAAACTGTTTTTT.

The rearrangement uses TRBV9 and TRBJ1-3; no reliable D call. Germline V gene data show CDR1 as SGDLS and CDR2 as YYNGEE. CDR3 length: 16 residues. The V end was cut by 0 bases, the J end by 4 bases, with 14 bases between. The CDR3: CASSVDQLAVGNTIYF. The CDR3 nucleotides are TGTGCCAGCAGCGTAGATCAACTCGCCGTCGGAAACACCATATATTTT.

The chain carries TRBV28 and TRBJ2-3, with 12 bases matching TRBD2. The junction had 6 bases not matched to a gene; V was cut back by 3 bases and J by 2 bases. The CDR3 runs to 17 residues. Per germline, CDR1 MDHEN and CDR2 SYDVKM. The DNA of the CDR3 is TGTGCCAGCAGTTTTGGACTAGCGGGATCCCACACAGATACGCAGTATTTT. Protein sequence: CASSFGLAGSHTDTQYF.

This clonotype was seen only a few times. The chain joins TRBV2 to TRBJ1-5, with no clear D. CDR1 is SNHLY and CDR2 is FYNNEI in the germline V gene. This CDR3 region has 14 residues. Trimming stripped 3 bases from V and 0 bases from J, with 6 bases between. In DNA, the CDR3 is TGTGCCAGCAGTGATTCGGTTAGCAATCAGCCCCAGCATTTT. Translated, it gives CASSDSVSNQPQHF.

V gene TRBV5-1 combines with J gene TRBJ2-1, with a tentative D call TRBD2 (6 bases). Germline values: CDR1 SGHRS, CDR2 YFSETQ. V gave up 3 bases and J gave up 16 bases, with 26 bases separating them. CDR3 size: 15 residues. CDR3 nucleotides: TGCGCCAGCAGCTCCCCGGGAGTAACCGGACTAAGTGAATTCTTC. This encodes CASSSPGVTGLSEFF.

The chain uses TRBV6-6 and TRBJ2-3; D may correspond to TRBD1 or TRBD2 (5 bases each). V was shortened by 6 bases and J by 2 bases, with 12 bases between the two germline ends. The CDR3 is 14 residues long. The V gene's germline CDR1 is MNHNY and CDR2 SVGAGI (reference sequence). The CDR3 here is CASSPGTPTDTQYF. CDR3 sequence (DNA): TGTGCCAGCAGCCCCGGGACCCCCACAGATACGCAGTATTTT.

This sequence joins TRBV6-8 and TRBJ2-4; perhaps D is TRBD1 or TRBD2 (6 bases each). The CDR3 consists of 16 residues. The V end lost 4 bases, the J end lost 3 bases, and 16 bases lay between the germline ends. Germline CDR1 MNHGY, CDR2 SAAAGT. The CDR3 region is CASSSPRGARKNIQYF. The CDR3 nucleotides are TGTGCCAGCAGTTCTCCGAGGGGGGCCCGCAAAAACATTCAGTACTTC.

The chain couples TRBV28 to TRBJ2-7, with D perhaps matching TRBD1 or TRBD2 (5 bases each). This CDR3 has 15 amino acids. Germline-derived CDR1 and CDR2 are MDHEN and SYDVKM. V lost 6 bases and J lost 7, with 22 bases in between. For the CDR3, the DNA is TGTGCCAGCAGCCTAAGCCCCCGGGGCTTGAGGGAGCAGTACTTC. The encoded protein is CASSLSPRGLREQYF. The whole variable domain, filled in from reference TRBV28 and TRBJ2-7, reads DVKVTQSSRYLVKRTGEKVFLECVQDMDHENMFWYRQDPGLGLRLIYFSYDVKMKEKGDIPEGYSVSREKKERFSLILESASTNQTSMYLCASSLSPRGLREQYFGPGTRLTVT.

This clonotype was observed a handful of times. The genes are TRBV29-1 and TRBJ2-7; 8 positions agree with TRBD1. Germline lookup yields CDR1 SQVTM and CDR2 ANQGSEA. The CDR3 sequence is 13 residues long. Germline trimming cut 7 bases from V and 3 bases from J; bases unmatched to any gene: 8. The CDR3 DNA is TGCAGCGGCGGACAGGGTTTACACTACGAGCAGTACTTC. This sequence encodes CSGGQGLHYEQYF.

The J gene is TRBJ2-3, the V gene TRBV28; TRBD1 agrees at 8 bases. Germline V gene data show CDR1 as MDHEN and CDR2 as SYDVKM. With V trimmed by 2 bases and J by 5 bases, 9 bases remained unmatched. CDR3 length equals 16 residues. Written as DNA, the CDR3 is TGTGCCAGCAGTTTACGGTCTCCAGGGGGCTTAGATACGCAGTATTTT. This encodes CASSLRSPGGLDTQYF.